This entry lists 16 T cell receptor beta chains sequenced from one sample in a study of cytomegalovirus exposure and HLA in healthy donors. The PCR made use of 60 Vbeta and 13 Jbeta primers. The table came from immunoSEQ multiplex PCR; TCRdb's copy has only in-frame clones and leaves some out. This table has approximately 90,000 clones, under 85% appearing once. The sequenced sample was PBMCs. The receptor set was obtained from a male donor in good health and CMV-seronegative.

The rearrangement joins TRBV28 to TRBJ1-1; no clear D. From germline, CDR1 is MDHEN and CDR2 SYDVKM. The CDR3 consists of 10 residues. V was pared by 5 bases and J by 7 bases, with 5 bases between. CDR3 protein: CASSNYEAFF. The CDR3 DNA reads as TGTGCCAGCAGTAATTATGAAGCTTTCTTT.

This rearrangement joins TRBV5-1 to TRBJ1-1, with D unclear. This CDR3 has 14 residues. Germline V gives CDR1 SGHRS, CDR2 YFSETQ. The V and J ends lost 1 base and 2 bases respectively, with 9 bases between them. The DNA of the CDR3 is TGCGCCAGCAGCTTGTTGGAGGTAAACACTGAAGCTTTCTTT. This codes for CASSLLEVNTEAFF. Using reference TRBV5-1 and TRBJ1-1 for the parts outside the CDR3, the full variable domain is KAGVTQTPRYLIKTRGQQVTLSCSPISGHRSVSWYQQTPGQGLQFLFEYFSETQRNKGNFPGRFSGRQFSNSRSEMNVSTLELGDSALYLCASSLLEVNTEAFFGQGTRLTVV.

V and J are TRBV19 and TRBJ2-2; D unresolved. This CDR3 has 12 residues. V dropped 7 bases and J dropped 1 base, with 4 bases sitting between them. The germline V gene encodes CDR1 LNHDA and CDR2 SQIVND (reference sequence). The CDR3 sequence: CASTGNTGELFF. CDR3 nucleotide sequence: TGTGCCAGTACGGGGAACACCGGGGAGCTGTTTTTT. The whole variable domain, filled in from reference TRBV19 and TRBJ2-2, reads DGGITQSPKYLFRKEGQNVTLSCEQNLNHDAMYWYRQDPGQGLRLIYYSQIVNDFQKGDIAEGYSVSREKKESFPLTVTSAQKNPTAFYLCASTGNTGELFFGEGSRLTVL.

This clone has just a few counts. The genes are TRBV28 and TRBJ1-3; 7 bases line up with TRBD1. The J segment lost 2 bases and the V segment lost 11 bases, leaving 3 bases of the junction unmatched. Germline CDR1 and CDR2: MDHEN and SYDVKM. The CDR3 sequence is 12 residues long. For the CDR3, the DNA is TGTGCCTCCAGGGGGACTGGAAACACCATATATTTT. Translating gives CASRGTGNTIYF.

The CDR3 reads CASSPPANYGYTF. The CDR3 region has the DNA TGTGCCAGTAGCCCGCCAGCTAACTATGGCTACACCTTC. V and J are TRBV19 and TRBJ1-2; D call uncertain. This CDR3 contains 13 residues. Deletions cut 6 bases from V and 0 bases from J, with 8 bases between. Germline CDR1 LNHDA, CDR2 SQIVND (reference sequence).

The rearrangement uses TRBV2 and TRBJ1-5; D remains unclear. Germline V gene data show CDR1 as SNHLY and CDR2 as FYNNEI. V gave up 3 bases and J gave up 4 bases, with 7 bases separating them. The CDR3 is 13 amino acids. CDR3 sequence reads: CASSDFLNQPQHF. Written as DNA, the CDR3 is TGTGCCAGCAGTGATTTTCTTAATCAGCCCCAGCATTTT.

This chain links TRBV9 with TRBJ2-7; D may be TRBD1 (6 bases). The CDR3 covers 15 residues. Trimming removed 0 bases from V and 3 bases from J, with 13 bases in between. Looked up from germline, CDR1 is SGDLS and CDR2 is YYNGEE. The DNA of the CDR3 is TGTGCCAGCAGCGTAGCTCCGGACAGATTCTACGAGCAGTACTTC. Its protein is CASSVAPDRFYEQYF.

CDR3 sequence: CASSPGQAGEKLFF. CDR3 nucleotides: TGTGCCAGCAGTCCGGGACAGGCGGGTGAAAAACTGTTTTTT. This rearrangement joins TRBV5-4 to TRBJ1-4, with 8 bases that match TRBD1. This CDR3 comprises 14 residues. V was clipped by 5 bases and J by 7 bases; unmatched bases: 7. The germline V gene encodes CDR1 SGHNT and CDR2 YYREEE (reference sequence).

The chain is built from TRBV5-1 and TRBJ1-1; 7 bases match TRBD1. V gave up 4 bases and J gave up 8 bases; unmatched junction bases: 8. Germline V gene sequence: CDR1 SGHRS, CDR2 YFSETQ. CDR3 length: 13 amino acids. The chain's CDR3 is CASSLDRSGEAFF. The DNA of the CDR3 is TGCGCCAGCAGCCTGGACAGGTCAGGCGAAGCTTTCTTT.

The CDR3 is CASSFTPRAVMTGELFF. CDR3 in DNA: TGTGCCAGCAGTTTTACCCCTCGAGCTGTGATGACCGGGGAGCTGTTTTTT. The rearrangement uses TRBV27 and TRBJ2-2, with D hard to call. Germline V gene lookup returns CDR1 MNHEY and CDR2 SMNVEV (reference sequence). CDR3 length: 17 residues. V lost 3 bases and J lost 5, with 19 bases in between.

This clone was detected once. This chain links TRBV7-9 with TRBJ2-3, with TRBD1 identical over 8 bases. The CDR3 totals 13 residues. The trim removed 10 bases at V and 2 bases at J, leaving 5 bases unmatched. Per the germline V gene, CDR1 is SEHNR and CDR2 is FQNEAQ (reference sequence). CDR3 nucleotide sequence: TGTGCCACTCGACAGGGGTCCACAGATACGCAGTATTTT. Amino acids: CATRQGSTDTQYF.

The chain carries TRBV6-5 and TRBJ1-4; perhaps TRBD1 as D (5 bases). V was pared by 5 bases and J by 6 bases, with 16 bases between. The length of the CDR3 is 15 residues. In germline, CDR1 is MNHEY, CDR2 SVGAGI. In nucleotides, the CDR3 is TGTGCCAGCAGTCTCGGACACTCGGCCGATGAAAAACTGTTTTTT. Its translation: CASSLGHSADEKLFF.

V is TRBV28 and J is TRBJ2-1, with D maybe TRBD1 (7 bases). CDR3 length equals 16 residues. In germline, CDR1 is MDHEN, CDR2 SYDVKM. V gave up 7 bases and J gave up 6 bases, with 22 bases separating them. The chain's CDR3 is CASTPARTGGINEQFF. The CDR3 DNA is TGTGCCAGCACTCCCGCCAGGACAGGCGGGATCAATGAGCAGTTCTTC.

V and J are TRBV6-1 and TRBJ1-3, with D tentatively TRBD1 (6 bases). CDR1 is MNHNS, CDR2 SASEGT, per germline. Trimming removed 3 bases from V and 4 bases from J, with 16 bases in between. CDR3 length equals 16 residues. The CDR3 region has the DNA TGTGCCAGCAGTGATTTCATCAGGGGTAAAGGAAACACCATATATTTT. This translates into CASSDFIRGKGNTIYF.

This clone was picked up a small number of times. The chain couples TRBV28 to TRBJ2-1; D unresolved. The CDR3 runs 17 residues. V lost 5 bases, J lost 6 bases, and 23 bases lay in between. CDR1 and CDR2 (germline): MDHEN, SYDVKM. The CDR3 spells CASSPVKAAFFVNEQFF. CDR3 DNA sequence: TGTGCCAGCAGTCCAGTCAAGGCAGCGTTTTTTGTCAATGAGCAGTTCTTC.

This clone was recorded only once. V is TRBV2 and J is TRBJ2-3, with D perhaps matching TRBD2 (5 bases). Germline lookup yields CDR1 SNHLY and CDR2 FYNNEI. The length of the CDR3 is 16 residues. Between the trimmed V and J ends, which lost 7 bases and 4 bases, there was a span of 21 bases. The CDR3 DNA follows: TGTGCCAGCACTCGACTGGCCAGCGGATTAGCAGATACGCAGTATTTT. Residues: CASTRLASGLADTQYF.